The 2 T cell receptor beta chains below were found in one sample sequenced in a study of blood T cells in healthy people across ages. Combining a sample-barcoded 5' primer with a J-beta primer mix, a second PCR ran for about 7 to 12 cycles. TCRdb re-called the 5' RACE reads through MiXCR, storing one row per CDR3 protein. Of 1.5 million to 1.8 million distinct CDR3 sequences in the sample, roughly 43% are singletons; the top ten hold about 3.8%. Sequencing used blood. These receptors originate from a woman aged 18-29 years in good health.

The genes are TRBV7-2 and TRBJ1-1; D is unclear. The CDR3 extends over 16 amino acids. Germline-derived CDR1 and CDR2 are SGHTA and FQGNSA. Trimming left V 1 base short and J 1 base short, with 13 bases between. CDR3 protein: CASSLGRYGPNTEAFF. The CDR3 nucleotides read TGTGCCAGCAGCTTAGGCAGGTACGGACCGAACACTGAAGCTTTCTTT. The full variable domain, with the rest looked up from reference TRBV7-2 and TRBJ1-1, is GAGVSQSPSNKVTEKGKDVELRCDPISGHTALYWYRQSLGQGLEFLIYFQGNSAPDKSGLPSDRFSAERTGGSVSTLTIQRTQQEDSAVYLCASSLGRYGPNTEAFFGQGTRLTVV.

V and J are TRBV10-3 and TRBJ1-6; no reliable D call. CDR3 length equals 15 residues. V lost 0 bases to trimming and J lost 9 bases, with 12 bases between them. CDR1 and CDR2 from the germline V gene are ENHRY and SYGVKD. CDR3 nucleotides: TGTGCCATCAGTGAGTCGGACCTAGTAGGTTCACCCCTCCACTTT. As protein: CAISESDLVGSPLHF.